This T cell receptor (beta chain) was recorded in a study of PD-1 blockade in classical Hodgkin lymphoma. Germline-derived CDR1 and CDR2 are LNHDA and SQIVND (reference sequence). CDR3 length: 14 amino acids. All patients relapsed after autologous stem cell transplantation, and brentuximab vedotin exposure varied. Data came from immunoSEQ multiplex PCR; TCRdb stores just in-frame clones and leaves some out. The sample includes approximately 27,000 clones, about nine tenths of them seen just once. This clonotype was sampled from a human donor with classical Hodgkin lymphoma. This chain connects TRBV19 to TRBJ2-5, with 10 nucleotides matching TRBD1. The closer fit of TRBJ2-7 to the DNA end suggests the J call may be wrong. Sequenced material: peripheral blood mononuclear cells (PBMCs), taken at baseline. CDR3 amino acids: CASAGLGQGNEQYF. The CDR3 DNA is TGTGCCAGCGCCGGTCTGGGACAGGGGAACGAGCAGTACTTC.